This T cell receptor beta chain comes out of a study of shared T cell receptors in the human thymus. The data were produced by immunoSEQ multiplex PCR, yet TCRdb's version contains in-frame clones alone and is incomplete. This sample has hundreds of thousands of clones, with around nine tenths found just once. V shed 4 bases, J shed 4 bases, and the junction held 2 bases outside the gene matches. CDR3 length equals 14 residues. The germline gives CDR1 MGHDK, CDR2 SYGVNS. This sample was shared with a second study, whose subject was human thymus T cells.

This receptor was taken from a boy in the first two years of life with a congenital heart defect. The chain carries TRBV25-1 and TRBJ2-7; TRBD1 matches 12 bases. Sequenced input: thymocytes. This chain's CDR3 is CASSGDRGLYEQYF. DNA of the CDR3: TGTGCCAGCAGTGGGGACAGGGGGCTTTACGAGCAGTACTTC.